This is a list of T cell receptor beta chains from one sample in a study of T cell responses to AZD1222 COVID-19 vaccine. The protocol was immunoSEQ multiplex PCR, while the TCRdb copy is restricted to in-frame clones and leaves out a portion. The table lists 95,000 to 150,000 clones, under 90% of them singletons. The source was peripheral blood, collected on day 0 of AZD1222 vaccination. Every receptor here comes from an adult in good health. The CDR3 runs from the conserved cysteine through the conserved F or W. D genes are given only for firm matches. The size of a clone is reported for some rows only, either as once, few or many, or as a class for expanded clones.

>TRBV10-2|-|15|TRBJ1-1|-
CATSPQLFFNTEAFF
TGCGCCACTTCTCCCCAACTATTTTTCAACACTGAAGCTTTCTTT
>TRBV20-1|TRBD2|15|TRBJ2-7|-
CSASLAGGLSYEQYF
TGCAGTGCTAGTTTGGCGGGGGGCCTCTCCTACGAGCAGTACTTC
>TRBV5-5|-|15|TRBJ1-4|few
CASRPDVATNEKLFF
TGTGCCAGCAGACCGGACGTTGCAACTAATGAAAAACTGTTTTTT
>TRBV6-6|-|14|TRBJ2-3|-
CASSYAPSTDTQYF
TGTGCCAGCAGTTACGCTCCAAGCACAGATACGCAGTATTTT
>TRBV6-1|-|14|TRBJ1-6|-
CASSETRDILPLHF
TGTGCCAGCAGTGAGACCCGGGACATACTACCCCTCCACTTT
>TRBV6-5|TRBD1|15|TRBJ1-6|-
CASSYYWDSDSPLHF
TGTGCCAGCAGTTACTATTGGGACAGTGATTCACCCCTCCACTTT
>TRBV9|-|13|TRBJ2-1|-
CASSVGAGNEQFF
TGTGCCAGCAGCGTAGGGGCAGGTAATGAGCAGTTCTTC
>TRBV18|-|13|TRBJ2-1|-
CASSRTDYNEQFF
TGTGCCAGCTCACGGACAGACTACAATGAGCAGTTCTTC
>TRBV29-1|-|10|TRBJ1-1|-
CSAHNTEAFF
TGCAGCGCCCACAACACTGAAGCTTTCTTT
>TRBV7-9|-|15|TRBJ2-1|-
CASSLTASQGNEQFF
TGTGCCAGCAGCTTAACTGCCTCTCAGGGGAATGAGCAGTTCTTC
>TRBV7-2|TRBD2|16|TRBJ2-7|-
CASSLGTAGWPYEQYF
TGTGCCAGCAGCTTAGGTACAGCGGGGTGGCCCTACGAGCAGTACTTC
>TRBV28|-|15|TRBJ1-2|once
CASSVSQTPQYGYTF
TGTGCCAGCAGCGTTTCCCAGACCCCGCAATATGGCTACACCTTC
>TRBV19|-|14|TRBJ1-5|once
CASSGGFSNQPQHF
TGTGCCAGTAGTGGAGGTTTTAGCAATCAGCCCCAGCATTTT
>TRBV27|-|14|TRBJ1-1|-
CASPSLRLKTEAFF
TGTGCCAGTCCTTCCCTTCGTTTAAAGACTGAAGCTTTCTTT
>TRBV25-1|-|15|TRBJ1-6|-
CASSEYRGGSSPLHF
TGTGCCAGCAGTGAATACAGGGGTGGTAGTTCACCCCTCCACTTT
>TRBV2|-|12|TRBJ2-1|-
CASSRGINEQFF
TGTGCCAGCAGTAGGGGCATTAATGAGCAGTTCTTC
>TRBV6-2/TRBV6-3|TRBD1|17|TRBJ1-5|-
CASSSNRGRAGNQPQHF
TGTGCCAGCAGTTCAAACAGGGGGCGTGCAGGCAATCAGCCCCAGCATTTT
>TRBV5-4|TRBD1|16|TRBJ2-5|-
CASSSGTGGREETQYF
TGTGCCAGCAGCTCCGGGACAGGGGGACGAGAAGAGACCCAGTACTTC
>TRBV5-1|-|15|TRBJ1-2|once
CASSVNPGANYGYTF
TGCGCCAGCAGCGTAAACCCAGGAGCTAACTATGGCTACACCTTC
>TRBV7-2|-|16|TRBJ1-6|-
CASSLVAGGYNSPLHF
TGTGCCAGCAGCTTAGTTGCGGGGGGCTATAATTCACCCCTCCACTTT
>TRBV9|-|16|TRBJ2-2|few
CASSVEGGWYTGELFF
TGTGCCAGCAGCGTAGAAGGGGGGTGGTACACCGGGGAGCTGTTTTTT
>TRBV6-5|-|13|TRBJ2-7|once
CASQILSGEGEYF
TGTGCCAGCCAAATTCTTAGCGGAGAGGGGGAGTACTTC
>TRBV2|TRBD1|14|TRBJ1-2|-
CASSIDRANYGYTF
TGTGCCAGCAGTATCGACAGGGCTAACTATGGCTACACCTTC
>TRBV10-3|-|16|TRBJ1-5|-
CAISESARGGNQPQHF
TGTGCCATCAGTGAGTCTGCGAGGGGCGGCAATCAGCCCCAGCATTTT
>TRBV5-4|TRBD1|15|TRBJ2-1|-
CASSPGTGVYNEQFF
TGTGCCAGCAGCCCCGGGACAGGGGTCTACAATGAGCAGTTCTTC
>TRBV7-2|-|16|TRBJ1-5|once
CASSLVGGRSNQPQHF
TGTGCCAGCAGCTTAGTTGGGGGGCGAAGCAATCAGCCCCAGCATTTT
>TRBV5-1|-|16|TRBJ2-2|-
CASKPQATPNTGELFF
TGCGCCAGCAAACCACAGGCGACTCCGAACACCGGGGAGCTGTTTTTT
>TRBV5-1|-|15|TRBJ1-6|-
CASSFRSSYNSPLHF
TGCGCCAGCAGCTTCCGGAGCTCCTATAATTCACCCCTCCACTTT
>TRBV6-5|TRBD1|12|TRBJ1-2|-
CAGNRDSEGYTF
TGTGCCGGAAACCGGGACAGCGAGGGCTACACCTTC
>TRBV27|-|15|TRBJ1-4|-
CASSGSTGFGEKLFF
TGTGCCAGCAGTGGTTCCACAGGGTTTGGGGAAAAACTGTTTTTT
>TRBV13|-|20|TRBJ1-3|-
CASSPISNRLYWGSGNTIYF
TGTGCCAGCAGCCCTATATCAAACCGTTTGTATTGGGGCTCTGGAAACACCATATATTTT